What follows are 13 T cell receptor beta chains derived from one specimen sequenced in a study of T cells after yellow fever vaccination. Via MiXCR, TCRdb re-called the 5' RACE reads, giving one row per CDR3 protein. The sample records about 310,000 distinct CDR3 sequences, around 4% being singletons. Sequencing used PBMCs, obtained on the day of the yellow fever booster vaccination. The receptors originated from a man between 18 and 29 years old who received the YFV17D yellow fever vaccine.

V and J are TRBV9 and TRBJ1-2; 8 nucleotides align to TRBD1. The junction had 3 bases not matched to a gene; V was cut back by 3 bases and J by 2 bases. CDR3 size: 14 residues. Germline CDR1 SGDLS, CDR2 YYNGEE. CDR3 coding DNA: TGTGCCAGCAGCGGCAGGGGGCCCAACTATGGCTACACCTTC. Protein sequence: CASSGRGPNYGYTF.

This clonotype was seen at least ten times. The chain is built from TRBV5-1 and TRBJ2-3, with 9 bases fitting TRBD2. The trim removed 0 bases at V and 6 bases at J, leaving 5 bases unmatched. CDR3 size: 15 residues. The V gene's germline CDR1 is SGHRS and CDR2 YFSETQ. CDR3: CASSLGLAAWDTQYF. The CDR3 DNA follows: TGCGCCAGCAGCTTGGGACTAGCGGCTTGGGATACGCAGTATTTT.

This clonotype came up many times. V usage is TRBV5-1 and J usage is TRBJ1-1, with 7 bases lining up with TRBD1. After removal of 6 bases from V and 3 bases from J, the junction contained 5 bases not matched to a gene. Germline CDR1 reads SGHRS; CDR2 reads YFSETQ. The CDR3 is 13 residues long. The CDR3 protein is CASNLQGHTEAFF. Here the CDR3 DNA reads TGCGCCAGCAACTTACAGGGGCACACTGAAGCTTTCTTT. The variable domain in full, with the rest retrieved from reference TRBV5-1 and TRBJ1-1, is KAGVTQTPRYLIKTRGQQVTLSCSPISGHRSVSWYQQTPGQGLQFLFEYFSETQRNKGNFPGRFSGRQFSNSRSEMNVSTLELGDSALYLCASNLQGHTEAFFGQGTRLTVV.

J is TRBJ1-5 and V is TRBV20-1; weak D call: TRBD1 (5 bases). Trimming stripped 5 bases from V and 11 bases from J, with 16 bases between. This CDR3 has 12 amino acids. Germline values: CDR1 DFQATT, CDR2 SNEGSKA (reference sequence). The CDR3 sequence: CSAYRDGRTQHF. As DNA, the CDR3 is TGCAGTGCTTATCGGGACGGCAGAACCCAGCATTTT.

This sequence joins TRBV4-2 and TRBJ2-3; D remains ambiguous. This CDR3 spans 14 amino acids. The V end lost 3 bases, the J end lost 3 bases, and 10 bases lay between the germline ends. Germline CDR1 LGHNA, CDR2 YNFKEQ. CDR3 loop: CASSHGLGTDTQYF. CDR3 in DNA: TGTGCCAGCAGCCACGGGTTGGGGACAGATACGCAGTATTTT.

The V call is TRBV7-2, the J call TRBJ1-1; no definite D call. The germline gives CDR1 SGHTA, CDR2 FQGNSA. The CDR3 is 13 residues long. V was pared by 2 bases and J by 7 bases, with 11 bases between. CDR3 DNA: TGTGCCAGCAGCTTAAGGTCGTCGGGTGAAGCTTTCTTT. It encodes CASSLRSSGEAFF.

The V gene is TRBV27, the J gene TRBJ2-3; 10 nucleotides agree with TRBD1. This CDR3 has 15 residues. J gave up 2 bases and V 3 bases, and 2 bases lay outside the gene matches. The V gene's germline CDR1 is MNHEY and CDR2 SMNVEV (reference sequence). CDR3 coding DNA: TGTGCCAGCAGTTTCGGGACAGGGGACACAGATACGCAGTATTTT. Translation: CASSFGTGDTDTQYF.

The rearrangement joins TRBV6-5 to TRBJ1-1; D is unclear. The CDR3 is made up of 15 amino acids. V was cut by 2 bases and J by 6 bases, with 16 bases left in between. Germline loops: CDR1 MNHEY, CDR2 SVGAGI. For the CDR3, the DNA is TGTGCCAGCAGTTACCATACAAGGGCCGGATCTGAAGCTTTCTTT. Amino acid sequence: CASSYHTRAGSEAFF.

The chain's CDR3 is CASSQEDDRGYGYTF. The CDR3 DNA reads TGCGCCAGCAGCCAAGAGGATGACAGGGGCTATGGCTACACCTTC. The chain couples TRBV4-3 to TRBJ1-2, with 8 nucleotides matching TRBD1. V lost 0 bases to trimming and J lost 4 bases; unmatched junction nucleotides: 4. The CDR3 loop spans 15 amino acids. In germline, CDR1 is LGHNA, CDR2 YSLEER.

The V and J genes are TRBV4-3 and TRBJ2-5, with no clear D. The V gene lost 0 bases and the J gene lost 1 base, with 9 bases spanning the gap. The CDR3 extends over 15 amino acids. In germline, CDR1 is LGHNA, CDR2 YSLEER. The DNA of the CDR3 is TGCGCCAGCAGCCAAGATCTATACGGCCAAGAGACCCAGTACTTC. Translation gives CASSQDLYGQETQYF.

The rearrangement uses TRBV7-2 and TRBJ1-1; D ambiguous. The CDR3 sequence is 14 residues long. CDR1 and CDR2 from the germline V gene are SGHTA and FQGNSA. V lost 1 base and J lost 1, with 7 bases in between. The CDR3, as DNA: TGTGCCAGCAGCTTAGTCTGGCGGAACACTGAAGCTTTCTTT. Its protein is CASSLVWRNTEAFF.

This clonotype was observed a few times. This sequence joins TRBV5-1 and TRBJ2-7; no reliable D call. V was cut by 1 base and J by 5 bases, with 16 bases left in between. There are 15 residues in the CDR3. Per germline, CDR1 SGHRS and CDR2 YFSETQ. CDR3 loop: CASSLSKGGVHEQYF. CDR3 coding DNA: TGCGCCAGCAGCTTGAGCAAGGGTGGGGTCCACGAGCAGTACTTC. Full variable domain (remainder filled in from reference TRBV5-1 and TRBJ2-7): KAGVTQTPRYLIKTRGQQVTLSCSPISGHRSVSWYQQTPGQGLQFLFEYFSETQRNKGNFPGRFSGRQFSNSRSEMNVSTLELGDSALYLCASSLSKGGVHEQYFGPGTRLTVT.

The sample holds a few counts of this clonotype. The V and J genes are TRBV24-1 and TRBJ2-3; 9 bases are shared with TRBD2. The CDR3 extends over 14 amino acids. Germline V gene data show CDR1 as KGHDR and CDR2 as SFDVKD. V lost 5 bases and J lost 6; bases outside the gene matches: 5. The CDR3, as DNA: TGTGCCACCAGTGGATGGACTAGCGAGGATACGCAGTATTTT. This codes for CATSGWTSEDTQYF.